Listed here are 25 T cell receptor beta chains from one sample, sequenced in a study of lymphopenia after photon versus proton radiotherapy. Sequenced by immunoSEQ multiplex PCR; TCRdb stores in-frame clones only, minus some. The profile shows 17,000 or so clones, 75% to 85% of them singletons. This sample comprised peripheral blood, obtained from a patient treated with proton-based radiotherapy. The receptors shown here come from a man between 70 and 80 years old with pancreatic cancer.

The chain employs TRBV28 and TRBJ1-3; TRBD1 is a possible D gene (5 bases). Per the germline V gene, CDR1 is MDHEN and CDR2 is SYDVKM. The CDR3 spans 14 residues. V was cut by 7 bases and J by 1 base, with 11 bases left in between. The CDR3 protein is CASTTGGSGNTIYF. In DNA form, the CDR3 reads TGTGCCAGCACCACGGGGGGATCTGGAAACACCATATATTTT. Full variable domain (remainder filled in from reference TRBV28 and TRBJ1-3): DVKVTQSSRYLVKRTGEKVFLECVQDMDHENMFWYRQDPGLGLRLIYFSYDVKMKEKGDIPEGYSVSREKKERFSLILESASTNQTSMYLCASTTGGSGNTIYFGEGSWLTVV.

This chain uses TRBV5-1 with TRBJ1-1, with 10 positions matching TRBD1. With 2 bases clipped from V and 5 bases from J, the junction kept 3 bases outside the gene matches. Germline-derived CDR1 and CDR2 are SGHRS and YFSETQ. The CDR3 sequence is 14 residues long. CDR3 nucleotides: TGCGCCAGCAGCTTCGGGACAGGGGCTACTGAAGCTTTCTTT. Translation gives CASSFGTGATEAFF.

Only one count was recorded for this clone. V usage is TRBV19 and J usage is TRBJ2-4; the D gene is possibly TRBD2 (5 bases). Germline V gives CDR1 LNHDA, CDR2 SQIVND (reference sequence). V was trimmed by 7 bases and J by 4 bases, leaving 20 bases between them. This CDR3 is built from 16 residues. CDR3 nucleotide sequence: TGTGCCAGTACCCCCCGGAGGCCCGAGGGTAAAAACATTCAGTACTTC. Residues: CASTPRRPEGKNIQYF.

The rearrangement joins TRBV29-1 to TRBJ2-5; D perhaps matches TRBD2 (7 bases). V shed 4 bases and J shed 4 bases, with 10 bases lying between them. Germline assignment: CDR1 SQVTM and CDR2 ANQGSEA. This CDR3 has 12 residues. Here the CDR3 reads CSVGGGVETQYF. The DNA for the CDR3 is TGCAGCGTTGGCGGGGGCGTAGAGACCCAGTACTTC.

The chain recombines TRBV18 with TRBJ1-2; D perhaps matches TRBD1 (5 bases). The CDR3 covers 13 residues. V was trimmed by 9 bases and J by 3 bases, leaving 14 bases between them. Germline-derived CDR1 and CDR2 are KGHSH and LQKENI. Here the CDR3 reads CASSVGGDYGYTF. The CDR3 DNA reads TGTGCCAGTTCGGTCGGGGGTGACTATGGCTACACCTTC.

V and J are TRBV10-3 and TRBJ2-3; D gene uncertain. Germline loops: CDR1 ENHRY, CDR2 SYGVKD. The CDR3 has 11 residues. Trimming removed 11 bases at V and 2 bases at J, with 8 bases between. The CDR3 loop is CAVLDTDTQYF. CDR3 nucleotides: TGTGCCGTTCTAGACACAGATACGCAGTATTTT.

To note about this clone: In the same sample, other DNA sequences code for this CDR3. The chain couples TRBV30 to TRBJ2-1, with no clear D. CDR1 is GTSNPN, CDR2 SVGIG, per germline (reference sequence). Trimming stripped 3 bases from V and 5 bases from J, with 5 bases between. The CDR3 has 11 residues. Here the CDR3 reads CAWSQNNEQFF. The CDR3 region has the DNA TGTGCCTGGAGCCAAAACAATGAGCAGTTCTTC.

J is TRBJ1-3 and V is TRBV18; D is unresolved. Germline CDR1 and CDR2: KGHSH and LQKENI. Trimming removed 3 bases from V and 0 bases from J, with 15 bases in between. The CDR3 is 17 amino acids. The CDR3 nucleotides are TGTGCCAGCTCACCGCGGGAGGGCCCTTCCTCTGGAAACACCATATATTTT. Its protein product is CASSPREGPSSGNTIYF.

The chain combines TRBV5-6 with TRBJ1-2, with a weak D call TRBD1 (5 bases). In germline, CDR1 is SGHDT, CDR2 YYEEEE. The CDR3 runs 15 residues. V dropped 0 bases and J dropped 0 bases, with 9 bases sitting between them. DNA for the CDR3: TGTGCCAGCAGCTTGGGGGGCAGATCTAACTATGGCTACACCTTC. Protein product: CASSLGGRSNYGYTF.

The chain recombines TRBV11-3 with TRBJ1-1; D ambiguous. Germline V gene data show CDR1 as SGHNT and CDR2 as YENEEA. With 5 bases removed from V and 0 bases from J, the gap between germline ends came to 7 bases. CDR3 length equals 13 residues. The CDR3 region has the DNA TGTGCCAGCAGCCCATCCATGAACACTGAAGCTTTCTTT. Translating it yields CASSPSMNTEAFF.

The rearrangement uses TRBV7-3 and TRBJ2-1, with 8 bases that match TRBD2. Looked up from germline, CDR1 is SGHTA and CDR2 is FQGTGA. V dropped 0 bases and J dropped 7; count of bases not matched to a gene: 14. This CDR3 comprises 18 residues. The CDR3 spells CASSLTGTPGTRGNEQFF. In DNA form, the CDR3 reads TGTGCCAGCAGCTTAACCGGTACCCCGGGGACTAGGGGAAATGAGCAGTTCTTC.

The chain links TRBV4-2 to TRBJ1-1; D is perhaps TRBD1 (6 bases). CDR1 and CDR2 (germline): LGHNA, YNFKEQ. This CDR3 contains 15 residues. Trimming left V 2 bases short and J 4 bases short, with 14 bases between. Here the CDR3 reads CASSQLTGMGTEAFF. DNA for the CDR3: TGTGCCAGCAGCCAACTCACAGGGATGGGCACTGAAGCTTTCTTT.

This chain joins TRBV10-3 and TRBJ2-7, with D tentatively TRBD1 or TRBD2 (5 bases each). Deletions cut 8 bases from V and 0 bases from J, with 17 bases between. Germline V CDR1 and CDR2: ENHRY, SYGVKD. The CDR3 loop spans 15 amino acids. The CDR3 protein is CAIGNGARSSYEQYF. CDR3 nucleotides: TGTGCCATCGGAAACGGGGCGAGGAGCTCCTACGAGCAGTACTTC.

The V gene is TRBV15, the J gene TRBJ2-5, with TRBD2 identical over 12 bases. The V gene's germline CDR1 is LNHNV and CDR2 YYDKDF (reference sequence). Germline trimming cut 2 bases from V and 1 base from J; bases unmatched to any gene: 8. The CDR3 has 18 amino acids. This CDR3 reads CATSRMGGLAGPQETQYF. CDR3 DNA: TGTGCCACCAGCAGAATGGGGGGACTAGCGGGCCCCCAAGAGACCCAGTACTTC.

The J gene is TRBJ1-2, the V gene TRBV5-4; D is uncertain. The V gene lost 4 bases and the J gene lost 1 base, with 14 bases spanning the gap. The V gene's germline CDR1 is SGHNT and CDR2 YYREEE (reference sequence). The CDR3 has 15 amino acids. The CDR3 DNA reads as TGTGCCAGCAGCCCCCACCCCGGGGATAACTATGGCTACACCTTC. Amino acid sequence: CASSPHPGDNYGYTF. The variable domain in full, with the rest retrieved from reference TRBV5-4 and TRBJ1-2, is ETGVTQSPTHLIKTRGQQVTLRCSSQSGHNTVSWYQQALGQGPQFIFQYYREEENGRGNFPPRFSGLQFPNYSSELNVNALELDDSALYLCASSPHPGDNYGYTFGSGTRLTVV.

The rearrangement uses TRBV7-2 and TRBJ1-4; D unclear. Germline loops: CDR1 SGHTA, CDR2 FQGNSA. This CDR3 is 15 amino acids long. Trimming cost V 6 bases and J 8 bases, with 19 bases left between them. CDR3 nucleotides: TGTGCCAGCAGGGTCCTGGGAGGCGTAGGGGAAAAACTGTTTTTT. Amino acid sequence: CASRVLGGVGEKLFF.

This clone was detected only a few times. This sample also contains other DNA sequences that code for the same CDR3. The chain combines TRBV18 with TRBJ1-2; the D is unclear. Trimming stripped 0 bases from V and 4 bases from J, with 6 bases between. The CDR3 has 13 residues. Germline lookup yields CDR1 KGHSH and CDR2 LQKENI. The CDR3 bases are TGTGCCAGCTCACCACCGGGCGGCTATGGCTACACCTTC. This gives the protein CASSPPGGYGYTF.

This rearrangement joins TRBV30 to TRBJ1-2; no reliable D call. The V end lost 0 bases, the J end lost 2 bases, and 4 bases lay between the germline ends. Germline-derived CDR1 and CDR2 are GTSNPN and SVGIG (reference sequence). The CDR3 loop spans 12 amino acids. CDR3 bases: TGTGCCTGGAGTGTCGTCAACTATGGCTACACCTTC. It yields the protein CAWSVVNYGYTF. Combining the CDR3 with reference TRBV30 and TRBJ1-2 gives the whole variable domain SQTIHQWPATLVQPVGSPLSLECTVEGTSNPNLYWYRQAAGRGLQLLFYSVGIGQISSEVPQNLSASRPQDRQFILSSKKLLLSDSGFYLCAWSVVNYGYTFGSGTRLTVV.

This clone has just a few counts. The J gene is TRBJ2-5, the V gene TRBV7-6, with D perhaps being TRBD1 or TRBD2 (5 bases each). The CDR3 covers 12 residues. Germline CDR1 reads SGHVS; CDR2 reads FNYEAQ. Trimming took 5 bases from V and 5 from J, leaving 9 bases between them. The chain's CDR3 is CASSPGDETQYF. The CDR3 DNA is TGTGCCAGCAGCCCCGGGGACGAGACCCAGTACTTC.

This clone was seen more than once but under ten times. The chain combines TRBV30 with TRBJ2-3, with D possibly being TRBD2 (7 bases). Trimming took 0 bases from V and 2 from J, leaving 15 bases between them. The V gene's germline CDR1 is GTSNPN and CDR2 SVGIG (reference sequence). The CDR3 contains 16 residues. The CDR3 spells CAWSVRGGGYTDTQYF. Here the CDR3 DNA reads TGTGCCTGGAGTGTACGCGGGGGCGGTTACACAGATACGCAGTATTTT.

The chain has TRBV9 and TRBJ2-3, with 9 bases lining up with TRBD2. Trimming at V came to 3 bases and at J to 4 bases, leaving 6 bases not matched to a gene. Germline V gene data show CDR1 as SGDLS and CDR2 as YYNGEE. The CDR3 extends over 15 amino acids. The CDR3 here is CASSGEVAGADTQYF. CDR3 in DNA: TGTGCCAGCAGCGGAGAGGTAGCGGGGGCAGATACGCAGTATTTT.

V and J are TRBV2 and TRBJ2-7; TRBD1 matches 8 bases. Germline loops: CDR1 SNHLY, CDR2 FYNNEI. V gave up 4 bases and J gave up 4 bases; unmatched junction bases: 9. CDR3 length: 15 amino acids. The CDR3 sequence: CASSVETGALYEQYF. The CDR3 region has the DNA TGTGCCAGCAGTGTTGAGACAGGGGCATTATACGAGCAGTACTTC. Using reference TRBV2 and TRBJ2-7 for the parts outside the CDR3, the full variable domain is EPEVTQTPSHQVTQMGQEVILRCVPISNHLYFYWYRQILGQKVEFLVSFYNNEISEKSEIFDDQFSVERPDGSNFTLKIRSTKLEDSAMYFCASSVETGALYEQYFGPGTRLTVT.

The chain uses TRBV28 and TRBJ2-7; 10 bases agree with TRBD2. The CDR3 is 16 residues long. V shed 3 bases, J shed 5 bases, and the junction held 10 bases outside the gene matches. CDR1 is MDHEN and CDR2 is SYDVKM in the germline V gene. CDR3 nucleotide sequence: TGTGCCAGCAGTTTCCCGACTAGCGGGCCGGGCCACGAGCAGTACTTC. Translating gives CASSFPTSGPGHEQYF.

The chain combines TRBV6-5 with TRBJ1-1; 9 bases map to TRBD1. CDR3 size: 15 residues. The ends lost 2 bases at V and 3 bases at J; junction bases unmatched: 4. Germline assignment: CDR1 MNHEY and CDR2 SVGAGI. The CDR3 DNA sequence: TGTGCCAGCAGTTACACCGGACAGGGGTACACTGAAGCTTTCTTT. As protein: CASSYTGQGYTEAFF.

This chain connects TRBV9 to TRBJ2-5, with D possibly TRBD1 on 5 matching bases. This CDR3 is built from 18 residues. Trimming removed 0 bases at V and 5 bases at J, with 23 bases between. Germline V lookup: CDR1 SGDLS, CDR2 YYNGEE. CDR3 nucleotides: TGTGCCAGCAGCGTAGCTACGACTGGAAGGGGCGGTGGCGAGACCCAGTACTTC. Translation gives CASSVATTGRGGGETQYF.